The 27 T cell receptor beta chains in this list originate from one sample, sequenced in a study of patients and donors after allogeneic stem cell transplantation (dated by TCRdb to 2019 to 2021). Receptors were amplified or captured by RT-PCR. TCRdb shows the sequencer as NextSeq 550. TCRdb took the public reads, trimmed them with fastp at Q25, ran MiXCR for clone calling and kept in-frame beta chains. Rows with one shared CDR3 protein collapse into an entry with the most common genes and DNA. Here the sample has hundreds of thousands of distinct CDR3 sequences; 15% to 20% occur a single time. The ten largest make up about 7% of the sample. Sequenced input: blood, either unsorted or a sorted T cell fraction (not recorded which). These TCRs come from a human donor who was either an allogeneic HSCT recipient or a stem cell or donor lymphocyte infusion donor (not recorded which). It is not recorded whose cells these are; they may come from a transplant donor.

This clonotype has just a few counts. The CDR3 region has the DNA TGCGCCAGCAGGCGGACAGGGACTAATGAAAAACTGTTTTTT. Its protein is CASRRTGTNEKLFF. The rearrangement joins TRBV4-1 to TRBJ1-4, with 8 bases aligning to TRBD1. Germline lookup yields CDR1 MGHRA and CDR2 YSYEKL. The CDR3 has 14 amino acids. After removal of 6 bases from V and 2 bases from J, the junction contained 2 bases not matched to a gene.

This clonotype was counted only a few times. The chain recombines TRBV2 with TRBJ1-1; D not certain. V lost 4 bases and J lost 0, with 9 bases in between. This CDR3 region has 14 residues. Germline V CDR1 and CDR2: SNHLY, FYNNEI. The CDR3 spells CASSVARLNTEAFF. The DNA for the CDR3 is TGTGCCAGCAGTGTCGCCAGATTGAACACTGAAGCTTTCTTT.

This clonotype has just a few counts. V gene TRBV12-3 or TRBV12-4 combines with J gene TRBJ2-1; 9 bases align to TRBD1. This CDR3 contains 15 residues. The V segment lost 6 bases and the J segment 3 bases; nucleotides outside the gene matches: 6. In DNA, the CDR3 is TGTGCCAGCAGCACCTGGGACAGGGACTACAATGAGCAGTTCTTC. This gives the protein CASSTWDRDYNEQFF.

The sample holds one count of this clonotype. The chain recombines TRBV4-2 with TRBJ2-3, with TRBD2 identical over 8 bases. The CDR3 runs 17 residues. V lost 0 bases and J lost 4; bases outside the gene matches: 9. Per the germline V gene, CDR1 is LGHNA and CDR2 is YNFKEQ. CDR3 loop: CASSQDSQRGRADTQYF. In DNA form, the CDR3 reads TGTGCCAGCAGCCAAGATTCCCAGCGGGGGAGGGCAGATACGCAGTATTTT.

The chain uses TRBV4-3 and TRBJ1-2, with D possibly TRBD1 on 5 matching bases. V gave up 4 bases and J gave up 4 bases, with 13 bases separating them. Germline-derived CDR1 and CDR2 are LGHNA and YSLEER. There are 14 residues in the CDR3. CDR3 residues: CASSPPRQSYGYTF. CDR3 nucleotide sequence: TGCGCCAGCAGCCCCCCCAGACAGAGCTATGGCTACACCTTC.

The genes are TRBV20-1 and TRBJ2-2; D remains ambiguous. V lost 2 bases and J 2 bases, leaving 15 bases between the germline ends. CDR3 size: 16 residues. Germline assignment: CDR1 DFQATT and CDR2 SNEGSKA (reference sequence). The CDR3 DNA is TGCAGTGCTAGACCTCCTGAGAAAAGAAACACCGGGGAGCTGTTTTTT. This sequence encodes CSARPPEKRNTGELFF.

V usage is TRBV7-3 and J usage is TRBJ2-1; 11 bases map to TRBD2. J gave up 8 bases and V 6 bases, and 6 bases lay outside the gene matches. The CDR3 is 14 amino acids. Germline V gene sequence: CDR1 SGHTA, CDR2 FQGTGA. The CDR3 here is CASSSGLAGDEQFF. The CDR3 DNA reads TGTGCCAGCAGTTCCGGACTAGCGGGCGATGAGCAGTTCTTC.

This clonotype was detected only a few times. DNA of the CDR3: TGCAGCGTCAGAGCCTTGAACACTGAAGCTTTCTTT. Translating gives CSVRALNTEAFF. The chain joins TRBV29-1 to TRBJ1-1; D ambiguous. Germline V lookup: CDR1 SQVTM, CDR2 ANQGSEA. The V gene lost 6 bases and the J gene lost 0 bases, with 8 bases spanning the gap. This CDR3 has 12 amino acids.

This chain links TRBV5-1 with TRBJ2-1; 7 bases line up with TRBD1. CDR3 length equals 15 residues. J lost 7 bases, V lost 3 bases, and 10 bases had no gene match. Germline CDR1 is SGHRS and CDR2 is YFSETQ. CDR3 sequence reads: CASSSRQGKGNEQFF. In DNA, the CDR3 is TGCGCCAGCAGCTCGAGACAGGGAAAGGGTAATGAGCAGTTCTTC.

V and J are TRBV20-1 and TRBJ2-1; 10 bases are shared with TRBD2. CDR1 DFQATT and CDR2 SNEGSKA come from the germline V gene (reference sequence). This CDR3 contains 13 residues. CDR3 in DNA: TGCAGATGTAAGCGGGGGGGTATCAATGAGCAGTTCTTC. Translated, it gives CRCKRGGINEQFF.

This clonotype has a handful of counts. The CDR3 loop is CASSHTGGTSPLHF. The CDR3 DNA follows: TGTGCCAGCAGCCACACAGGGGGGACTTCACCCCTCCACTTT. The chain joins TRBV7-3 to TRBJ1-6, with TRBD1 matching 8 bases. The CDR3 has 14 residues. Trimming took 5 bases from V and 9 from J; bases not matched to a gene: 6. Germline V CDR1 and CDR2: SGHTA, FQGTGA. Drawing the rest from reference TRBV7-3 and TRBJ1-6, the complete variable domain is GAGVSQTPSNKVTEKGKYVELRCDPISGHTALYWYRQSLGQGPEFLIYFQGTGAADDSGLPNDRFFAVRPEGSVSTLKIQRTERGDSAVYLCASSHTGGTSPLHFGNGTRLTVT.

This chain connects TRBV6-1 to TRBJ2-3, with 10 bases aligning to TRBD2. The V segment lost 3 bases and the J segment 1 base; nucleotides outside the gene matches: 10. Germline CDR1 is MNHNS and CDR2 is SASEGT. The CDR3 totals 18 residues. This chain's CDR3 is CASSEWLAGAMGTDTQYF. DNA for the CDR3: TGTGCCAGCAGTGAGTGGCTAGCGGGGGCCATGGGCACAGATACGCAGTATTTT.

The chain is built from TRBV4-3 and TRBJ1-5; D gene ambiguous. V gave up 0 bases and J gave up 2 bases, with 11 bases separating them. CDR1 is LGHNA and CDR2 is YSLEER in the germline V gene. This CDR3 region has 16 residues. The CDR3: CASSQEPASGNQPQHF. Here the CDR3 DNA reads TGCGCCAGCAGCCAAGAGCCCGCCTCGGGCAATCAGCCCCAGCATTTT.

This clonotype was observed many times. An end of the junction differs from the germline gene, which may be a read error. CDR3: CASSLSPVDTQYF. The CDR3 nucleotides are TGTGCTAGCAGCTTATCTCCCGTGGATACGCAGTATTTT. This sequence joins TRBV7-7 and TRBJ2-3; no reliable D call. The CDR3 spans 13 residues. Per the germline V gene, CDR1 is SSHAT and CDR2 is FNYEAQ (reference sequence).

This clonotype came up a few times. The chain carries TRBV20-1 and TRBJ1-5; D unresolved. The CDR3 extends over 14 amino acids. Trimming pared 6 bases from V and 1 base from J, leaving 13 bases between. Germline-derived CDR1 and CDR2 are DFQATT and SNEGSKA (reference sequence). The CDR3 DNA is TGCAGTGCCACCCAACGATTGAGCAATCAGCCCCAGCATTTT. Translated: CSATQRLSNQPQHF.

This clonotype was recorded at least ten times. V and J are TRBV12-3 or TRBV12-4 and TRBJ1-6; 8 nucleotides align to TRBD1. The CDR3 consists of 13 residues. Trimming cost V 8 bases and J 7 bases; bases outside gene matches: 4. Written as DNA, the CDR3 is TGTGCCAGCGGCCGGGACAGGAATTCACCCCTCCACTTT. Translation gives CASGRDRNSPLHF.

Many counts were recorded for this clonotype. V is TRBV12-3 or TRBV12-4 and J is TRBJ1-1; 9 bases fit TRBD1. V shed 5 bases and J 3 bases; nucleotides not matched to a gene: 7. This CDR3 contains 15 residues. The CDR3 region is CASSSLTGGDTEAFF. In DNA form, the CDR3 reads TGTGCCAGCAGTAGCCTGACAGGGGGAGACACTGAAGCTTTCTTT.

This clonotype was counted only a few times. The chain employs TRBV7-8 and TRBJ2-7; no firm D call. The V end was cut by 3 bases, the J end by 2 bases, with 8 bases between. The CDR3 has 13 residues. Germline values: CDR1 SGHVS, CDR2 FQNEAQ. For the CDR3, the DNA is TGTGCCAGCAGCTTTTCCCGTGCCTACGAGCAGTACTTC. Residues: CASSFSRAYEQYF.

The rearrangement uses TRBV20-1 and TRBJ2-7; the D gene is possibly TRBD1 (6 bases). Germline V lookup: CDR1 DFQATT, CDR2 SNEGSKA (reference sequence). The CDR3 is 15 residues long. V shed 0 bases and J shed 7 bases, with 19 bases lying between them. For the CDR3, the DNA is TGCAGTGCTAGAGATAGGGGGTCCCCAACCGGGGAGCAGTACTTC. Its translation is CSARDRGSPTGEQYF.

The DNA for the CDR3 is TGTGCCAGCAGTTACTCTTTGAGAGGCACAGATACGCAGTATTTT. Translated: CASSYSLRGTDTQYF. The rearrangement uses TRBV6-5 and TRBJ2-3; D call uncertain. This CDR3 has 15 amino acids. V was shortened by 0 bases and J by 1 base, with 8 bases between the two germline ends. Germline V gives CDR1 MNHEY, CDR2 SVGAGI.

This CDR3 reads CASSLYGSGSNQPQHF. In DNA, the CDR3 is TGTGCCAGCAGTTTATACGGGTCGGGAAGCAATCAGCCCCAGCATTTT. This chain uses TRBV28 with TRBJ1-5, with unresolved D. The CDR3 loop spans 16 amino acids. Germline CDR1 reads MDHEN; CDR2 reads SYDVKM. The V and J ends lost 1 base and 1 base respectively, with 11 bases between them. Looking up the rest from reference TRBV28 and TRBJ1-5 gives the full variable domain: DVKVTQSSRYLVKRTGEKVFLECVQDMDHENMFWYRQDPGLGLRLIYFSYDVKMKEKGDIPEGYSVSREKKERFSLILESASTNQTSMYLCASSLYGSGSNQPQHFGDGTRLSIL.

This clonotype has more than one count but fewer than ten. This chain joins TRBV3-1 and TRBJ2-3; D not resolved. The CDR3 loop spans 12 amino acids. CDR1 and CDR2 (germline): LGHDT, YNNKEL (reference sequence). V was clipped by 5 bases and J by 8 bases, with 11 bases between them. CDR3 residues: CASSVKSSTQYF. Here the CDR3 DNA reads TGTGCCAGCAGCGTTAAGTCGAGTACGCAGTATTTT.

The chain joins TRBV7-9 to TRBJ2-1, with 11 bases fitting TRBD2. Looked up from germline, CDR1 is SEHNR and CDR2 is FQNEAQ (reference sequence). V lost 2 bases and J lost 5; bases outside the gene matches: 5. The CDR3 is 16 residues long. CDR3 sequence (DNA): TGTGCCAGCAGCTTAAGGGGGACTAGCGGAAACAATGAGCAGTTCTTC. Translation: CASSLRGTSGNNEQFF.

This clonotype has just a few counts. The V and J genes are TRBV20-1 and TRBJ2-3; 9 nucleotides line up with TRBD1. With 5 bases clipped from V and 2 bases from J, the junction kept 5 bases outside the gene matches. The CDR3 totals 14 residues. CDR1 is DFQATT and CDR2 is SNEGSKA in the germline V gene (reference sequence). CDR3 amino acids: CSALRDRDTDTQYF. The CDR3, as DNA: TGCAGTGCTCTCCGGGACAGGGACACAGATACGCAGTATTTT.

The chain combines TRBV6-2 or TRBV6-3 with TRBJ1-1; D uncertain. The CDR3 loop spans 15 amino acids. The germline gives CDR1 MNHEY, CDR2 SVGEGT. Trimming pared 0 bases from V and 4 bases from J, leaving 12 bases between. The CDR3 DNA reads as TGTGCCAGCAGTTACTCGGCGGGTCTGGGCACTGAAGCTTTCTTT. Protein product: CASSYSAGLGTEAFF.

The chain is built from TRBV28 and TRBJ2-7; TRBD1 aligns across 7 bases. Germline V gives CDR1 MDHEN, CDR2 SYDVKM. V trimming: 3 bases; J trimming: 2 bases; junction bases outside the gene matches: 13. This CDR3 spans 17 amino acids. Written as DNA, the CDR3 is TGTGCCAGCAGTTTCCTCACATTCCGGGACAGACCCTACGAGCAGTACTTC. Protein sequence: CASSFLTFRDRPYEQYF.

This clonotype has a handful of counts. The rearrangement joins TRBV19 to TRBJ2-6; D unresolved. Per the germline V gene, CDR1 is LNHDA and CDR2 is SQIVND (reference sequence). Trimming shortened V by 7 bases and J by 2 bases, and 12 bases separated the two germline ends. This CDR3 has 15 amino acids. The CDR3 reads CASNTEIAGANVLTF. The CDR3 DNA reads TGTGCCAGTAACACAGAAATTGCTGGGGCCAACGTCCTGACTTTC.